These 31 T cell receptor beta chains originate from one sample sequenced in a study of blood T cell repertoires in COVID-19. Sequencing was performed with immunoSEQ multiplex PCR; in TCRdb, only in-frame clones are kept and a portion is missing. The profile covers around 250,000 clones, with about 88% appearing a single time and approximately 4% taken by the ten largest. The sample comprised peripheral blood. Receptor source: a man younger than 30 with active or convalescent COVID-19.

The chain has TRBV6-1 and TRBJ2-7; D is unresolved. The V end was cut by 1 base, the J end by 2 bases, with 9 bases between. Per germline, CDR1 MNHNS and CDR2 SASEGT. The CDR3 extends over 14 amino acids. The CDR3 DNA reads TGTGCCAGCAGTGAAGGTCCAGTCCCCTACGAGCAGTACTTC. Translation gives CASSEGPVPYEQYF.

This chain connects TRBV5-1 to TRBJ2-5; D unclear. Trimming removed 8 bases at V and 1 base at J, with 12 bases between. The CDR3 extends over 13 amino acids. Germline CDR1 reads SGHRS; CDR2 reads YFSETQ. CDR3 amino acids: CASREGVQETQYF. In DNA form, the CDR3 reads TGCGCCAGTCGCGAAGGAGTCCAAGAGACCCAGTACTTC.

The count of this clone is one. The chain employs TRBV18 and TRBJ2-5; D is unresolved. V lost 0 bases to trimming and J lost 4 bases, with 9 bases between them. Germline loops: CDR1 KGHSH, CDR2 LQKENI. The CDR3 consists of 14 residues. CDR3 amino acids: CASSPPSERETQYF. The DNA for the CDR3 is TGTGCCAGCTCACCACCAAGTGAGAGAGAGACCCAGTACTTC.

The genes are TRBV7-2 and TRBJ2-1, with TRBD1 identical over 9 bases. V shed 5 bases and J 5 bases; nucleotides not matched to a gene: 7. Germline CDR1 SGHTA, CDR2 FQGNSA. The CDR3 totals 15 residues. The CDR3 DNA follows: TGTGCCAGCAGCGCGGACAGGGGACTGGACAATGAGCAGTTCTTC. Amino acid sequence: CASSADRGLDNEQFF.

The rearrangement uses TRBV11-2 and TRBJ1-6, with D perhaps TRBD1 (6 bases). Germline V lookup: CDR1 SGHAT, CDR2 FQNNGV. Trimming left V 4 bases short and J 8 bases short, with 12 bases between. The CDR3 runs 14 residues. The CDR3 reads CASSSDRFDSPLHF. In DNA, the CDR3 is TGTGCCAGCAGCTCAGACAGGTTTGATTCACCCCTCCACTTT.

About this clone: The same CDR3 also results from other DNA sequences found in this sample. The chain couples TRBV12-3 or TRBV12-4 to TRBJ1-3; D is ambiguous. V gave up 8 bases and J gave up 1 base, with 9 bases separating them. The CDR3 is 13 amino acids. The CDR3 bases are TGTGCCAGCTCTTTCCTGTCTGGAAACACCATATATTTT. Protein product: CASSFLSGNTIYF.

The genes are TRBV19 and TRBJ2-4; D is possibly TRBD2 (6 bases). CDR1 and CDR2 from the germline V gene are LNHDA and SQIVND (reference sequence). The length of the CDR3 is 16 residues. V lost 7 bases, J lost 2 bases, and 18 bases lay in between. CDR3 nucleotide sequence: TGTGCCAGTACCCCCGGGGCGGGGCCAACCAAAAACATTCAGTACTTC. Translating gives CASTPGAGPTKNIQYF.

CDR3 nucleotide sequence: TGTGCCAGCAGTGACCAGACAGGGGGGAACACTGAAGCTTTCTTT. It is translated as CASSDQTGGNTEAFF. V gene TRBV6-1 combines with J gene TRBJ1-1, with TRBD1 matching over 9 bases. Losses at the gene ends were 3 bases for V and 1 base for J; bases not matched to a gene: 3. CDR3 length equals 15 residues. Germline V gene data show CDR1 as MNHNS and CDR2 as SASEGT.

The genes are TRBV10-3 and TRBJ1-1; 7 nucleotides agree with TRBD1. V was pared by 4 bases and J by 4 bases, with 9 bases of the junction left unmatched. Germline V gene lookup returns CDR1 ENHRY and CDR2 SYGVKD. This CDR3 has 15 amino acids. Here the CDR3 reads CAISAQQGKITEAFF. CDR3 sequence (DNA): TGTGCCATCAGTGCCCAACAGGGGAAGATCACTGAAGCTTTCTTT.

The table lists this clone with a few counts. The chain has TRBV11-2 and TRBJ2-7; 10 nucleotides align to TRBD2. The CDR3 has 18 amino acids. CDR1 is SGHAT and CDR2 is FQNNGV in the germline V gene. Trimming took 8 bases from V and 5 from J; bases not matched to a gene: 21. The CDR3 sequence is CASGPLVSGRRGLNEQYF. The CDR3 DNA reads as TGTGCCAGCGGTCCGCTAGTTAGCGGGAGGCGGGGATTGAACGAGCAGTACTTC.

CDR3 in DNA: TGTGCCAGCAGTTACCAGGTGTCAGGAAACACCATATATTTT. Translating it yields CASSYQVSGNTIYF. The V gene is TRBV6-6, the J gene TRBJ1-3; D uncertain. The V end was cut by 2 bases, the J end by 4 bases, with 9 bases between. CDR3 length: 14 amino acids. Germline-derived CDR1 and CDR2 are MNHNY and SVGAGI (reference sequence).

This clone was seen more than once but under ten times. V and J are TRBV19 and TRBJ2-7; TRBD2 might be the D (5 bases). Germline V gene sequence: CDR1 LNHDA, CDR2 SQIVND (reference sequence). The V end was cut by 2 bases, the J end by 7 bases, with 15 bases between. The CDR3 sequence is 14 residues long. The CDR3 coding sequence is TGTGCCAGTAGTATACAGGCCACCCCGGGAGAGCAGTACTTC. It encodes CASSIQATPGEQYF.

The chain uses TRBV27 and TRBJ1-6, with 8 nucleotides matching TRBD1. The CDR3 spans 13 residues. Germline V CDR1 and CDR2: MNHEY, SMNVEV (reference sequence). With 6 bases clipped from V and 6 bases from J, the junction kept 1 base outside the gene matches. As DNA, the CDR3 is TGTGCCAGCAGCCAGGGGGCTAATTCACCCCTCCACTTT. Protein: CASSQGANSPLHF.

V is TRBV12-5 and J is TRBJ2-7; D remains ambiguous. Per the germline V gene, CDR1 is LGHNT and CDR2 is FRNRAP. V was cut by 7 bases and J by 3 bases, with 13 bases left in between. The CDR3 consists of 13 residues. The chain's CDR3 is CASASWQVYEQYF. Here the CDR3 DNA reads TGTGCTAGTGCCTCGTGGCAGGTCTACGAGCAGTACTTC.

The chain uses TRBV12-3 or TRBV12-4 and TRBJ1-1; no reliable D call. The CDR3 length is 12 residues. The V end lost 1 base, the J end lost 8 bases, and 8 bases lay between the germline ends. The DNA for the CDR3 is TGTGCCAGCAGTTTAGTCGCGGTGGAAGCTTTCTTT. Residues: CASSLVAVEAFF.

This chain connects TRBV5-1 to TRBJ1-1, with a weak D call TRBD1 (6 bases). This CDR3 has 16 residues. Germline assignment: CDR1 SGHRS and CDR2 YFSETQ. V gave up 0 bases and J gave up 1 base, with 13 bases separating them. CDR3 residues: CASSLASLGANTEAFF. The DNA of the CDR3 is TGCGCCAGCAGCTTGGCTTCTTTGGGGGCGAACACTGAAGCTTTCTTT.

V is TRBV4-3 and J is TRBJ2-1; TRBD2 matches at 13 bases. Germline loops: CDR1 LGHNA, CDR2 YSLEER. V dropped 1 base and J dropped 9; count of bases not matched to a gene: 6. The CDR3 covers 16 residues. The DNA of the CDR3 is TGCGCCAGCAGCCAAGGGGGACTAGCGGGGTCCCGTGAGCAGTTCTTC. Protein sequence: CASSQGGLAGSREQFF.

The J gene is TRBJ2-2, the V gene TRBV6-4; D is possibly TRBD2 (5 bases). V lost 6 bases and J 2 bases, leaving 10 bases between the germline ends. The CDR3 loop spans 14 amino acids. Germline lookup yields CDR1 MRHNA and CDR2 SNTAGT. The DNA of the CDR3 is TGTGCCAGCAGGCTAGCCCTTAACACCGGGGAGCTGTTTTTT. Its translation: CASRLALNTGELFF.

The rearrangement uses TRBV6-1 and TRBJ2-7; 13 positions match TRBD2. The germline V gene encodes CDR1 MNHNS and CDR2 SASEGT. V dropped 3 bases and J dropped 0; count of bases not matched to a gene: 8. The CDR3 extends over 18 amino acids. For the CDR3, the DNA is TGTGCCAGCAGTGATTCGGGACTAGCGGGGCGATTCTCCTACGAGCAGTACTTC. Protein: CASSDSGLAGRFSYEQYF.

The CDR3 sequence: CSASGQGSYNEQFF. CDR3 DNA sequence: TGCAGTGCTAGTGGTCAGGGGTCCTACAATGAGCAGTTCTTC. The V call is TRBV20-1, the J call TRBJ2-1, with a possible D match to TRBD1 (6 bases). The CDR3 runs to 14 residues. V shed 3 bases and J shed 1 base, with 10 bases lying between them. Germline loops: CDR1 DFQATT, CDR2 SNEGSKA (reference sequence).

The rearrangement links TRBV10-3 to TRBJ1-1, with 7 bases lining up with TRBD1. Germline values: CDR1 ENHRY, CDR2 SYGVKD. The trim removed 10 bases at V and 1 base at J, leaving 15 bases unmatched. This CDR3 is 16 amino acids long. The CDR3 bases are TGTGCCACTAACCCGGGACAGAGCCTCACGAACACTGAAGCTTTCTTT. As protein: CATNPGQSLTNTEAFF.

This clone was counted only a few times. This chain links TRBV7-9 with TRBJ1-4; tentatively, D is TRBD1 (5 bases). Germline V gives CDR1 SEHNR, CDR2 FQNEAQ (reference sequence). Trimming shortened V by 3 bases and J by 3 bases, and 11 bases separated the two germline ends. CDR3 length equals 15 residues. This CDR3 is CASSFGGEANEKLFF. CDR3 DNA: TGTGCCAGCAGCTTTGGGGGGGAGGCTAATGAAAAACTGTTTTTT.

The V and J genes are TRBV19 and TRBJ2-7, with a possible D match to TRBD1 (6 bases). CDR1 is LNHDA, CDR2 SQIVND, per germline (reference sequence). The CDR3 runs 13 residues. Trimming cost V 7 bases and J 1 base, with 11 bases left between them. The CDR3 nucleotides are TGTGCCAGTAAAAAGGGGGAGTCCTACGAGCAGTACTTC. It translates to CASKKGESYEQYF.

CDR3 region: CASSIRGEYTEAFF. The DNA for the CDR3 is TGTGCCAGTAGTATCAGGGGTGAGTACACTGAAGCTTTCTTT. The chain employs TRBV19 and TRBJ1-1, with D possibly matching TRBD1 (6 bases). Deletions cut 3 bases from V and 3 bases from J, with 11 bases between. CDR3 length equals 14 residues. Per the germline V gene, CDR1 is LNHDA and CDR2 is SQIVND (reference sequence).

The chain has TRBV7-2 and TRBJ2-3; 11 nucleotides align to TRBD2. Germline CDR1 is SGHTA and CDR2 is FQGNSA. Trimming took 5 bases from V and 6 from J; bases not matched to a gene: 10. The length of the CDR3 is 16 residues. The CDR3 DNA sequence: TGTGCCAGCAGCCGGGTTAGCGGGGGGGCTTTGGATACGCAGTATTTT. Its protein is CASSRVSGGALDTQYF. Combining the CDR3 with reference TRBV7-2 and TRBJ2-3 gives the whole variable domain GAGVSQSPSNKVTEKGKDVELRCDPISGHTALYWYRQSLGQGLEFLIYFQGNSAPDKSGLPSDRFSAERTGGSVSTLTIQRTQQEDSAVYLCASSRVSGGALDTQYFGPGTRLTVL.

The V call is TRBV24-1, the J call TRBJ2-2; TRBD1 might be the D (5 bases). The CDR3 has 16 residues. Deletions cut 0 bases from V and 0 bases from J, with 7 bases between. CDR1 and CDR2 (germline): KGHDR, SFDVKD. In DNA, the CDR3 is TGTGCCACCAGTGATTTGATGGGGCCGAACACCGGGGAGCTGTTTTTT. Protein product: CATSDLMGPNTGELFF.

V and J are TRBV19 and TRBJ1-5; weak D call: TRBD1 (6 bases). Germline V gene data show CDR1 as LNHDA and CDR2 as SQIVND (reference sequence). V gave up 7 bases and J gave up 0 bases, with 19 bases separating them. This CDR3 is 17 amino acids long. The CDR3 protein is CASMGGGRSDSNQPQHF. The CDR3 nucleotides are TGTGCCAGTATGGGGGGGGGCAGATCGGATAGCAATCAGCCCCAGCATTTT.

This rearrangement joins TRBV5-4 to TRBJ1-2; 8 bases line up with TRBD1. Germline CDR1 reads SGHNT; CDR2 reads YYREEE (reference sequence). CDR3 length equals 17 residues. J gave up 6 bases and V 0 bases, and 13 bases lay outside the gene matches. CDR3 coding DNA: TGTGCCAGCAGCTTGGACACTATTTCAGGGGGCGCAGATGGCTACACCTTC. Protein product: CASSLDTISGGADGYTF. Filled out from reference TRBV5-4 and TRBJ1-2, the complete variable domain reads ETGVTQSPTHLIKTRGQQVTLRCSSQSGHNTVSWYQQALGQGPQFIFQYYREEENGRGNFPPRFSGLQFPNYSSELNVNALELDDSALYLCASSLDTISGGADGYTFGSGTRLTVV.

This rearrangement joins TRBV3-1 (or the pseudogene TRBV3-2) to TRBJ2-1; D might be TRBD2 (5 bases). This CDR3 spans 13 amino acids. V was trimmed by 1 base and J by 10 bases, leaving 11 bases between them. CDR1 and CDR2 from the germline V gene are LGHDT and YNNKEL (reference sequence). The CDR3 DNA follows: TGTGCCAGCAGCCAAGGAGTTTCGGGGGAGCAGTTCTTC. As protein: CASSQGVSGEQFF.

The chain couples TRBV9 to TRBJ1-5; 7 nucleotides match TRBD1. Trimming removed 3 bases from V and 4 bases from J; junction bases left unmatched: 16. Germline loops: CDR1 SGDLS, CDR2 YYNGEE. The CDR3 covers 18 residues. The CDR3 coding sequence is TGTGCCAGCAGCGCCGACTGGGACAGACAGGGTGAAAATCAGCCCCAGCATTTT. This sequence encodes CASSADWDRQGENQPQHF.

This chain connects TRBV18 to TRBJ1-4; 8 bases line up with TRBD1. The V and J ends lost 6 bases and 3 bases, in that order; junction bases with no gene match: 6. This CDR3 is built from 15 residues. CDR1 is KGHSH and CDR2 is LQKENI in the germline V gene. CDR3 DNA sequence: TGTGCCAGCTCGGATGGACAGGGTTCTAATGAAAAACTGTTTTTT. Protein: CASSDGQGSNEKLFF.